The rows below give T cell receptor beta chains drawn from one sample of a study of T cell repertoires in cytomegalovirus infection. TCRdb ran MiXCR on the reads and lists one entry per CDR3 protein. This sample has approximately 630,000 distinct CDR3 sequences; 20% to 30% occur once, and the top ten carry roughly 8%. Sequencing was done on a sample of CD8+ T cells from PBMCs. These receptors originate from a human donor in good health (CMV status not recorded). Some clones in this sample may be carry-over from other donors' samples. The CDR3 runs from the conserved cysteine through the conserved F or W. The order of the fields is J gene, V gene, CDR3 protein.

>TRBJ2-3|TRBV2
CASNLEASGSTDTQYF
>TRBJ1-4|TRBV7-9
CASSTRGQATNEKPFF
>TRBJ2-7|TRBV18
CASSPLEGYEQYF
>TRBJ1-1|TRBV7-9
CASSSHFGWAFF
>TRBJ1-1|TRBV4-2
CASREGQGVLRTEAFF
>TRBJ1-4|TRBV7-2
CASSLAKIYLGTNNEKLFF
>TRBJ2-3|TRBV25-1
CASSGLTGALGATQYF
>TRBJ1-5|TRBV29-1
CSVEDGVQPQHF
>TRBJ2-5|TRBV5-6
CASSLGLVNVVTQYF
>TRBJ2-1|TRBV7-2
CASSARTSGDLNEQFF
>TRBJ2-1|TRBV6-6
CASSYLTEDEQFF
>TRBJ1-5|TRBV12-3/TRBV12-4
CASSFNLASNQPQHF
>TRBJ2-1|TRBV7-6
CASSRGLAGGRPYNEQFF
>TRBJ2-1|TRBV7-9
CASSHPGVSYNEQFF
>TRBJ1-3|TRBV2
CASLDGNTIYF
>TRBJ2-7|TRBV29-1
CSGLAGDYVEQYF
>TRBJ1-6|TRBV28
CASSYSGAGNSPLHF
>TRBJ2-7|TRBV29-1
CSVEGLGQGRSYEQYF
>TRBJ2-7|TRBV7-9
CASRTGSSYDQYF
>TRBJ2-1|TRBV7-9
CASSSPRAREQFF
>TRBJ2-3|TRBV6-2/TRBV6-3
CASSRDRASTDTQYF
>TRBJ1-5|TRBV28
CASSLWGMEDQPQHF
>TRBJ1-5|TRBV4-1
CASSQVERLDQPQHF
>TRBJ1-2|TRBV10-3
CAISDGAGANYGYTF
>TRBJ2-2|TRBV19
CASSNRDMGELFF
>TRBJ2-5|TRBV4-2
CASSLRAGPVQETQYF
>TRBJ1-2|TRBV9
CASSSGIGYTF
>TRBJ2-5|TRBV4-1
CASSATGGEEETQYF
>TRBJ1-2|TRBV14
CASSQDYHSYTF
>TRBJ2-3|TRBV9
CASSVEGYDTDTQYF
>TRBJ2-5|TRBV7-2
CASKASWRETQYF
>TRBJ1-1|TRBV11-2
CASSLWGRDNTEAFF
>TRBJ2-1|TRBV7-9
CASSLLHRLYNEQFF
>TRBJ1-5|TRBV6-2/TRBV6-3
CASRSDRGHRQPQHF
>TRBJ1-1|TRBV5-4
CASSAQGEDTEAFF
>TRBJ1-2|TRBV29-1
CSVVVGDYGYTF
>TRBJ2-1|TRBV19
CASSIRTSHNEQFF
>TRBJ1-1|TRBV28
CASSFARQLFAGDTEAFF
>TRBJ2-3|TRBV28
CASSLRLAPDTQYF
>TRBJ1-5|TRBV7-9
CASSLRYRDRSNQPQHF